This TCR beta chain was sequenced during a study of shared clonotypes between healthy human individuals. With respect to this clone: Its target is not known.

The run depth of the assay was deep. The repertoire was sequenced with immunoSEQ multiplex PCR; TCRdb's copy has only in-frame clones and lacks some. The sample contains about 600,000 clones, around 97% of which appear only once. It was into CD45RA+ naive and CD45RA-negative memory subsets that the CD4+ cells were split. Study results and caveats: Clonotype sharing across several donors was observed for 5% to 6.5% of naive CD4 clonotypes. Only blood samples were collected, and tissue repertoires likely differ.

CDR3 length: 12 amino acids. V lost 2 bases to trimming and J lost 10 bases, with 11 bases between them. The V gene's germline CDR1 is MDHEN and CDR2 SYDVKM. This receptor was taken from a woman younger than 45 in good health. This chain uses TRBV28 with TRBJ1-1; D unresolved. The sample taken for sequencing was naive CD4+ T cells sorted from blood. The subset denotes: CD45RA+ positively selected. The CDR3 DNA reads TGTGCCAGCAGTTTACTCTCCTACGGAGCTTTCTTT. Translated, it gives CASSLLSYGAFF. The variable domain in full, with the rest retrieved from reference TRBV28 and TRBJ1-1, is DVKVTQSSRYLVKRTGEKVFLECVQDMDHENMFWYRQDPGLGLRLIYFSYDVKMKEKGDIPEGYSVSREKKERFSLILESASTNQTSMYLCASSLLSYGAFFGQGTRLTVV.